The 9 T cell receptor beta chains given below trace back to one sample, sequenced in a study of cytomegalovirus exposure and HLA in healthy donors. Vbeta (60) and Jbeta (13) primers were used in the PCR. Measured with immunoSEQ multiplex PCR; TCRdb has only the in-frame clones, and not every one. The data contain more than 150,000 clones, 80% to 85% of them singletons. Specimen: PBMCs. These receptors all stem from a boy aged 10-17 years in good health and CMV-seronegative.

V is TRBV27 and J is TRBJ2-7; TRBD1 matches 10 bases. The CDR3 totals 14 residues. J lost 6 bases, V lost 6 bases, and 8 bases had no gene match. CDR1 and CDR2 from the germline V gene are MNHEY and SMNVEV (reference sequence). The CDR3 coding sequence is TGTGCCAGCAGCTTCGCGACAGGGGGCAGCGAGCAGTACTTC. This translates into CASSFATGGSEQYF.

V is TRBV7-9 and J is TRBJ2-1; TRBD2 might be the D (5 bases). Trimming removed 0 bases at V and 6 bases at J, with 12 bases between. The CDR3 loop spans 15 amino acids. Germline CDR1 and CDR2: SEHNR and FQNEAQ (reference sequence). The CDR3 DNA follows: TGTGCCAGCAGCTTAGCACTAGGAGCTTTCAATGAGCAGTTCTTC. Translating gives CASSLALGAFNEQFF.

This clone was observed a single time. The chain is built from TRBV10-3 and TRBJ2-5, with 7 bases aligning to TRBD1. The closer fit of TRBJ2-7 to the DNA end suggests the J call may be wrong. In germline, CDR1 is ENHRY, CDR2 SYGVKD. This CDR3 region has 13 residues. This chain's CDR3 is CAINPGQSYEQYF. The DNA for the CDR3 is TGTGCCATCAACCCGGGACAGTCCTACGAGCAGTACTTC.

This clone was seen once. The genes are TRBV30 and TRBJ2-1, with TRBD2 matching over 7 bases. The CDR3 covers 12 residues. From germline, CDR1 is GTSNPN and CDR2 SVGIG (reference sequence). J was trimmed by 15 bases and V by 4 bases; bases with no gene match: 12. The chain's CDR3 is CAWTSTSRRPFF. Written as DNA, the CDR3 is TGTGCCTGGACCTCGACTAGCAGGAGACCGTTCTTC.

The chain joins TRBV30 to TRBJ1-2; D gene unclear. Trimming took off 2 bases at V and 6 bases at J, with 10 bases between the two ends. CDR1 and CDR2 from the germline V gene are GTSNPN and SVGIG (reference sequence). There are 12 residues in the CDR3. CDR3 in amino acids: CAWSNQANGYTF. The CDR3, as DNA: TGTGCCTGGAGTAACCAGGCTAATGGCTACACCTTC.

The gene calls are TRBV27 and TRBJ2-7; TRBD2 matches 8 bases. Germline V CDR1 and CDR2: MNHEY, SMNVEV (reference sequence). This CDR3 has 17 residues. The trim removed 7 bases at V and 3 bases at J, leaving 17 bases unmatched. CDR3 bases: TGTGCCAGCAAGCGAAACGGACTTGTCGGGGGGGACTACGAGCAGTACTTC. Translated: CASKRNGLVGGDYEQYF.

Here the CDR3 reads CASSPGYYQPQHF. The DNA of the CDR3 is TGTGCCAGCAGTCCAGGGTATTATCAGCCCCAGCATTTT. This chain uses TRBV5-5 with TRBJ1-5, with a tentative D call TRBD1 (5 bases). Trimming cost V 5 bases and J 5 bases, with 11 bases left between them. The V gene's germline CDR1 is SGHKS and CDR2 YYEKEE (reference sequence). The CDR3 loop spans 13 amino acids.

The rearrangement uses TRBV4-1 and TRBJ2-3; TRBD2 matches 9 bases. The V and J ends lost 0 bases and 6 bases, in that order; junction bases with no gene match: 10. The germline gives CDR1 MGHRA, CDR2 YSYEKL. There are 17 residues in the CDR3. CDR3 in amino acids: CASSQDSIAGVEDTQYF. CDR3 bases: TGCGCCAGCAGCCAAGACTCCATAGCGGGAGTGGAGGATACGCAGTATTTT.

This sequence joins TRBV5-1 and TRBJ2-3; no clear D. This CDR3 region has 12 residues. V was pared by 1 base and J by 4 bases, with 4 bases between. Germline CDR1 reads SGHRS; CDR2 reads YFSETQ. The CDR3 here is CASSLSSDTQYF. The DNA for the CDR3 is TGCGCCAGCAGCTTGTCATCAGATACGCAGTATTTT.